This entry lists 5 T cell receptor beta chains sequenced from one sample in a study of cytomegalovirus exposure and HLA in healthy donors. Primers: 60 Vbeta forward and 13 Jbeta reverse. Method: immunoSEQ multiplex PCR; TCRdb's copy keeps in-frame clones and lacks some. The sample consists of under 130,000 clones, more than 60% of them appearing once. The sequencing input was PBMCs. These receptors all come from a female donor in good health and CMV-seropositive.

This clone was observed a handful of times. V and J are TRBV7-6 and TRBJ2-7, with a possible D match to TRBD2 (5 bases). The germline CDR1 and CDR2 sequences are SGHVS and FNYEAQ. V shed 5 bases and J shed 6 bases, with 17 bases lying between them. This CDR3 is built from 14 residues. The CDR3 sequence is CASSNGLRSGEQYF. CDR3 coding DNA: TGTGCCAGCAGCAATGGACTCCGGTCGGGCGAGCAGTACTTC. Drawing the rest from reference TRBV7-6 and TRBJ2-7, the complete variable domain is GAGVSQSPRYKVTKRGQDVALRCDPISGHVSLYWYRQALGQGPEFLTYFNYEAQQDKSGLPNDRFSAERPEGSISTLTIQRTEQRDSAMYRCASSNGLRSGEQYFGPGTRLTVT.

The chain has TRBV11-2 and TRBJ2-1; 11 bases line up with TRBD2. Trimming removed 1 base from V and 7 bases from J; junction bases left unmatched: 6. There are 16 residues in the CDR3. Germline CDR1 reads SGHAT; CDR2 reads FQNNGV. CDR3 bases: TGTGCCAGCAGCTTAGTTCGGGCTAGCGGGGGGAATGAGCAGTTCTTC. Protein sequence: CASSLVRASGGNEQFF. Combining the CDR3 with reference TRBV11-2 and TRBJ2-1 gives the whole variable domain EAGVAQSPRYKIIEKRQSVAFWCNPISGHATLYWYQQILGQGPKLLIQFQNNGVVDDSQLPKDRFSAERLKGVDSTLKIQPAKLEDSAVYLCASSLVRASGGNEQFFGPGTRLTVL.

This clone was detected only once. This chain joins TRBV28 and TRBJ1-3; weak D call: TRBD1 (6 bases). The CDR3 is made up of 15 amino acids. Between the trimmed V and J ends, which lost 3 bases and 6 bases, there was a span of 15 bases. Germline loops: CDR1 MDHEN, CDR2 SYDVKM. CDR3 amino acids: CASSFPLQGVNTIYF. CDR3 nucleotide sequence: TGTGCCAGCAGTTTCCCCCTACAGGGAGTAAACACCATATATTTT. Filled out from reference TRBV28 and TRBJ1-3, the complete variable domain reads DVKVTQSSRYLVKRTGEKVFLECVQDMDHENMFWYRQDPGLGLRLIYFSYDVKMKEKGDIPEGYSVSREKKERFSLILESASTNQTSMYLCASSFPLQGVNTIYFGEGSWLTVV.

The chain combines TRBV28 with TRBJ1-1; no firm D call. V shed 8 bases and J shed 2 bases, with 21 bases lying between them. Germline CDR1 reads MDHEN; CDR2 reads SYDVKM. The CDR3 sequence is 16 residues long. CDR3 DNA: TGTGCCAGCCCCCCCTCAACCGGAAGCGGCAACACTGAAGCTTTCTTT. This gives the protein CASPPSTGSGNTEAFF.

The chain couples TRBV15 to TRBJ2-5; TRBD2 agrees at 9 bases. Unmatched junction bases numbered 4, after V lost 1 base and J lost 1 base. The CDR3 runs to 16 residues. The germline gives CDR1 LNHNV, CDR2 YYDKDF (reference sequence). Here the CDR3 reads CATSRGGSGSQETQYF. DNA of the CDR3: TGTGCCACCAGCAGAGGTGGTAGCGGGAGCCAAGAGACCCAGTACTTC.